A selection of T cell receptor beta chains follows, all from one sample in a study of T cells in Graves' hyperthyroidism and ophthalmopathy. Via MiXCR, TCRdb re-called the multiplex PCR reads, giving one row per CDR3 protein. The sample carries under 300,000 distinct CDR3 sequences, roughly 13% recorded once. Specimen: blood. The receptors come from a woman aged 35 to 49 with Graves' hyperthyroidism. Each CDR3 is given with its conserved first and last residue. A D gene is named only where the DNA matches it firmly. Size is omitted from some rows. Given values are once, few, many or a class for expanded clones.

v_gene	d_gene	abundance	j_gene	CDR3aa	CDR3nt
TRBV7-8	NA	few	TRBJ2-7	CASSGRAQLYEQYF	TGTGCCAGCAGCGGCAGGGCCCAGCTCTACGAGCAGTACTTC
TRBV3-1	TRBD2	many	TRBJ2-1	CASSQARSTSGANNEQFF	TGTGCCAGCAGCCAAGCCCGATCGACTAGCGGGGCCAACAATGAGCAGTTCTTC
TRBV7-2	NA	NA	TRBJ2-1	CASSSPGGTREQFF	TGTGCCAGCAGCTCACCGGGGGGCACGCGTGAGCAGTTCTTC
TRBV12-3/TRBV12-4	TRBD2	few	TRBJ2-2	CASTGLAGSNTGELFF	TGTGCCAGCACCGGACTAGCGGGAAGCAACACCGGGGAGCTGTTTTTT
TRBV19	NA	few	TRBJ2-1	CASSILFFSPRGEQFF	TGTGCCAGTAGTATCCTCTTCTTCTCCCCGAGGGGTGAGCAGTTCTTC
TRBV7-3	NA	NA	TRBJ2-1	CASSLMGKRPLFF	TGTGCCAGCAGCTTAATGGGGAAGCGGCCACTGTTCTTC
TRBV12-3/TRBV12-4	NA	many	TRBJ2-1	CASRPQGAASYNEQFF	TGTGCCAGCAGGCCCCAAGGGGCGGCCTCCTACAATGAGCAGTTCTTC
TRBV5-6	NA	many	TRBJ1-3	CASSLAGISSDGNTIYF	TGTGCCAGCAGCTTGGCCGGGATCTCTTCGGATGGAAACACCATATATTTT
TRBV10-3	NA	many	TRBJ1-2	CAISQTWGRQRNDDGYTF	TGTGCCATCAGCCAAACATGGGGGAGACAGCGCAACGATGATGGCTACACCTTC
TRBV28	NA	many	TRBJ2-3	CASSYQGGLTDTQYF	TGTGCCAGCAGTTATCAGGGGGGCTTGACAGATACGCAGTATTTT
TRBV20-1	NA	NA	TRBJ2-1	CSATPPAEGGVNEQFF	TGCAGTGCTACCCCCCCTGCGGAAGGTGGGGTGAATGAGCAGTTCTTC
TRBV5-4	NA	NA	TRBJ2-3	CASSLPGLADTQYF	TGTGCCAGCAGCTTGCCGGGACTGGCGGATACGCAGTATTTT
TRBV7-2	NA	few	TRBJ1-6	CASSYSRGSPLHF	TGTGCCAGCAGTTACTCGAGGGGATCACCCCTCCACTTT
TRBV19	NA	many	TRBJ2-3	CASSLGGATDTQYF	TGTGCCAGTAGTCTTGGGGGCGCAACAGATACGCAGTATTTT
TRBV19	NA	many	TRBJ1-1	CATAKPRASGTEAFF	TGTGCCACCGCAAAGCCCAGGGCAAGCGGGACTGAAGCTTTCTTT
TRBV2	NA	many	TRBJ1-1	CASSEEGVNTEAFF	TGTGCCAGCAGTGAGGAGGGGGTGAACACTGAAGCTTTCTTT